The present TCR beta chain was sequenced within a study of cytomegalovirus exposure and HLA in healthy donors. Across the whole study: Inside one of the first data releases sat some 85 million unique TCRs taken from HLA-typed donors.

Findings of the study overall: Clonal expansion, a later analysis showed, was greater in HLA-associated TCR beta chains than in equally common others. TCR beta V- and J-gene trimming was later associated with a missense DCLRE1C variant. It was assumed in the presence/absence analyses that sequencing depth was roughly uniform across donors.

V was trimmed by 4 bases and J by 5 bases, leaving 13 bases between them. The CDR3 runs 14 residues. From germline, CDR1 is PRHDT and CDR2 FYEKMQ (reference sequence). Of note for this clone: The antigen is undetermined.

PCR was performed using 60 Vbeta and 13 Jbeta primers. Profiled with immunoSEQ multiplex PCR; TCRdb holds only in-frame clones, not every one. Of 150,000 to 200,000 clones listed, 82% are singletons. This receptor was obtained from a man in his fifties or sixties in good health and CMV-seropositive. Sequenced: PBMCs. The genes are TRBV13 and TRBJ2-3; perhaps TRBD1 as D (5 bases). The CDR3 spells CASSSDRFLDTQYF. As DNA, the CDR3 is TGTGCCAGCAGCTCCGACAGATTCCTAGATACGCAGTATTTT.